Following are 21 T cell receptor beta chains from one sample sequenced in a study of low-dose radiotherapy and immunotherapy resistance in tumors. Both TCRalpha and TCRbeta chains were reverse transcribed with V-gene-specific primers. TCR amplification involved roughly 21 PCR cycles with a constant-region primer and V-primer adapter. TCRdb re-analysed the reads in MiXCR, keeping a single row per CDR3 protein. The sample holds 18,000 or so distinct CDR3 sequences, 74% seen once. These receptors all stem from a human donor with advanced metastatic prostate, ovarian, gallbladder or colorectal cancer (not recorded which). This table probably holds off-target reads from a library built for another chain.

The rearrangement links TRBV14 to TRBJ2-5; D unresolved. V lost 3 bases and J 5 bases, leaving 13 bases between the germline ends. Germline loops: CDR1 SGHDN, CDR2 FVKESK. The CDR3 is 14 amino acids. This CDR3 is CASSHSPRRETQYF. The CDR3, as DNA: TGTGCCAGCAGCCACTCCCCCCGCCGGGAGACCCAGTACTTC.

The rearrangement links TRBV6-1 to TRBJ2-1, with 8 nucleotides matching TRBD2. Trimming at V came to 0 bases and at J to 3 bases, leaving 10 bases not matched to a gene. Germline CDR1 MNHNS, CDR2 SASEGT. CDR3 length: 18 residues. Written as DNA, the CDR3 is TGTGCCAGCAGTGAAGCGGTCGGGGGGGCGGGGGGCTACAATGAGCAGTTCTTC. Translation gives CASSEAVGGAGGYNEQFF.

The J gene is TRBJ2-3, the V gene TRBV27; D may be TRBD2 (6 bases). Germline CDR1 MNHEY, CDR2 SMNVEV (reference sequence). The length of the CDR3 is 14 residues. The V gene lost 4 bases and the J gene lost 2 bases, with 10 bases spanning the gap. The chain's CDR3 is CASSWRGITDTQYF. CDR3 coding DNA: TGTGCCAGCAGTTGGAGGGGAATCACAGATACGCAGTATTTT.

The chain combines TRBV19 with TRBJ1-5; no clear D. V shed 3 bases and J shed 9 bases, with 9 bases lying between them. CDR3 size: 12 residues. The germline V gene encodes CDR1 LNHDA and CDR2 SQIVND (reference sequence). CDR3 sequence reads: CASSMERGPQHF. Written as DNA, the CDR3 is TGTGCCAGTAGTATGGAGCGGGGGCCCCAGCATTTT.

This chain connects TRBV20-1 to TRBJ2-5; D gene uncertain. The V end was cut by 8 bases, the J end by 4 bases, with 14 bases between. The CDR3 totals 12 residues. Per the germline V gene, CDR1 is DFQATT and CDR2 is SNEGSKA (reference sequence). This CDR3 is CSPRGPGETQYF. The CDR3 DNA reads as TGCAGTCCCCGCGGCCCGGGAGAGACCCAGTACTTC.

The rearrangement uses TRBV19 and TRBJ1-3; D is ambiguous. Looked up from germline, CDR1 is LNHDA and CDR2 is SQIVND (reference sequence). V was trimmed by 4 bases and J by 6 bases, leaving 16 bases between them. The CDR3 covers 15 residues. The CDR3 DNA follows: TGTGCCAGTAGTACCCCAGGACGGGCTTTAAACACCATATATTTT. Translated: CASSTPGRALNTIYF.

The V gene is TRBV20-1, the J gene TRBJ2-7; 11 nucleotides agree with TRBD2. The germline gives CDR1 DFQATT, CDR2 SNEGSKA (reference sequence). CDR3 length equals 14 residues. The trim removed 5 bases at V and 3 bases at J, leaving 6 bases unmatched. CDR3: CSAAGLADNYEQYF. In DNA form, the CDR3 reads TGCAGTGCTGCGGGACTAGCGGATAACTACGAGCAGTACTTC.

The rearrangement joins TRBV30 to TRBJ2-7; no definite D call. Germline V gene lookup returns CDR1 GTSNPN and CDR2 SVGIG (reference sequence). The ends were cut back, 0 bases at V and 7 bases at J, with 7 bases in the middle. This CDR3 comprises 11 residues. CDR3 bases: TGTGCCTGGAGTGTAATGGTGGAGCAGTACTTC. Its protein product is CAWSVMVEQYF.

The sample holds one count of this clonotype. The chain uses TRBV7-8 and TRBJ2-1; 9 bases map to TRBD2. Trimming at V came to 2 bases and at J to 9 bases, leaving 11 bases not matched to a gene. This CDR3 is built from 16 residues. Germline values: CDR1 SGHVS, CDR2 FQNEAQ. In nucleotides, the CDR3 is TGTGCCAGCAGCTTACCGGAGCGGGGGGTTACAAGTGAGCAGTTCTTC. Encoded protein: CASSLPERGVTSEQFF.

This CDR3 is CAISEPRTDTQYF. In DNA form, the CDR3 reads TGTGCCATCAGTGAACCTCGCACAGATACGCAGTATTTT. The chain combines TRBV10-3 with TRBJ2-3; D gene ambiguous. The CDR3 has 13 amino acids. V was pared by 3 bases and J by 1 base, with 5 bases between. CDR1 is ENHRY and CDR2 is SYGVKD in the germline V gene.

The rearrangement joins TRBV6-6 to TRBJ2-3; a possible D gene is TRBD1 (5 bases). With 5 bases removed from V and 1 base from J, the gap between germline ends came to 13 bases. The V gene's germline CDR1 is MNHNY and CDR2 SVGAGI (reference sequence). The CDR3 runs 15 residues. CDR3 sequence: CASSALVGRTDTQYF. As DNA, the CDR3 is TGTGCCAGCAGTGCGCTTGTGGGGCGCACAGATACGCAGTATTTT.

The V gene is TRBV28, the J gene TRBJ1-6, with a weak D call TRBD1 (5 bases). From germline, CDR1 is MDHEN and CDR2 SYDVKM. This CDR3 has 12 amino acids. V dropped 6 bases and J dropped 15 bases, with 15 bases sitting between them. The CDR3 DNA sequence: TGTGCCAGCAGCCTCGGGGGGTATCTCCTCCACTTT. Amino acids: CASSLGGYLLHF. Looking up the rest from reference TRBV28 and TRBJ1-6 gives the full variable domain: DVKVTQSSRYLVKRTGEKVFLECVQDMDHENMFWYRQDPGLGLRLIYFSYDVKMKEKGDIPEGYSVSREKKERFSLILESASTNQTSMYLCASSLGGYLLHFGNGTRLTVT.

This clonotype was counted only a few times. The V call is TRBV28, the J call TRBJ1-1; D might be TRBD1 (5 bases). Trimming pared 2 bases from V and 1 base from J, leaving 11 bases between. The CDR3 runs 15 residues. Germline CDR1 MDHEN, CDR2 SYDVKM. The CDR3 loop reads CASSLLPGGNTEAFF. CDR3 nucleotides: TGTGCCAGCAGTTTACTTCCGGGGGGGAACACTGAAGCTTTCTTT.

The V and J genes are TRBV4-2 and TRBJ1-5, with D possibly being TRBD1 (6 bases). The germline V gene encodes CDR1 LGHNA and CDR2 YNFKEQ. The CDR3 contains 15 residues. Trimming removed 2 bases at V and 5 bases at J, with 13 bases between. The CDR3 nucleotides are TGTGCCAGCAGCCAATCGGACAGTCTGGATCAGCCCCAGCATTTT. Protein product: CASSQSDSLDQPQHF.

This chain uses TRBV9 with TRBJ1-1; 7 nucleotides line up with TRBD1. The CDR3 is 15 amino acids. The germline CDR1 and CDR2 sequences are SGDLS and YYNGEE. The junction had 5 bases not matched to a gene; V was cut back by 0 bases and J by 3 bases. Written as DNA, the CDR3 is TGTGCCAGCAGCGTAGACGGGGGACAGTACACTGAAGCTTTCTTT. Protein product: CASSVDGGQYTEAFF.

This clonotype is a singleton in its sample. The chain joins TRBV9 to TRBJ2-7; D gene ambiguous. Looked up from germline, CDR1 is SGDLS and CDR2 is YYNGEE. The ends were cut back, 0 bases at V and 4 bases at J, with 17 bases in the middle. The CDR3 length is 16 residues. The CDR3 region has the DNA TGTGCCAGCAGCGTAGCCCCGGGCGCTACCATATACGAGCAGTACTTC. Translation: CASSVAPGATIYEQYF.

V usage is TRBV3-1 and J usage is TRBJ1-1; D is unclear. V dropped 3 bases and J dropped 7 bases, with 6 bases sitting between them. The CDR3 loop spans 11 amino acids. Germline V gene lookup returns CDR1 LGHDT and CDR2 YNNKEL (reference sequence). CDR3 residues: CASSHAGEAFF. The CDR3 bases are TGTGCCAGCAGCCACGCCGGTGAAGCTTTCTTT.

This chain's CDR3 is CASSRLAGEGNEQFF. The CDR3 DNA reads as TGTGCCAGCAGCCGACTAGCGGGAGAGGGAAATGAGCAGTTCTTC. The chain employs TRBV7-2 and TRBJ2-1, with 12 bases lining up with TRBD2. V was pared by 5 bases and J by 7 bases, with 6 bases of the junction left unmatched. The CDR3 extends over 15 amino acids. The germline V gene encodes CDR1 SGHTA and CDR2 FQGNSA.

The chain employs TRBV7-9 and TRBJ1-2, with 7 bases lining up with TRBD1. Germline V gene lookup returns CDR1 SEHNR and CDR2 FQNEAQ (reference sequence). The ends lost 5 bases at V and 2 bases at J; junction bases unmatched: 2. The CDR3 is made up of 13 amino acids. The CDR3 reads CASSRGQNYGYTF. DNA for the CDR3: TGTGCCAGCAGCCGGGGACAGAACTATGGCTACACCTTC.

The chain couples TRBV9 to TRBJ2-7; TRBD1 matches 7 bases. CDR3 length: 12 residues. Trimming took 4 bases from V and 6 from J; bases not matched to a gene: 4. Germline assignment: CDR1 SGDLS and CDR2 YYNGEE. The CDR3 DNA reads TGTGCCAGCAGCCCAGGGGGTCTCGAGCAGTACTTC. It codes for CASSPGGLEQYF.

The chain has TRBV7-9 and TRBJ2-6; no firm D call. From germline, CDR1 is SEHNR and CDR2 FQNEAQ (reference sequence). V lost 3 bases and J 4 bases, leaving 7 bases between the germline ends. This CDR3 contains 14 residues. This CDR3 reads CASSFTLGANVLTF. For the CDR3, the DNA is TGTGCCAGCAGCTTCACCCTGGGGGCCAACGTCCTGACTTTC.